This T cell receptor beta chain was observed in a study of blood T cell repertoires in COVID-19. Under the authors' procedure: For nucleated cells, counts were estimated from reference gene primer amplification. TCRdb's copy holds only in-frame clones and misses some; the assay was immunoSEQ multiplex PCR. The V and J calls and clone size were taken over from that table, and D and trimming were inferred from the DNA. Here the sample spans roughly 30,000 clones, more than 75% being singletons. The length of the CDR3 is 11 residues. Germline CDR1 is DFQATT and CDR2 is SNEGSKA (reference sequence). V was trimmed by 7 bases and J by 8 bases, leaving 14 bases between them.

This clonotype originated in a man between 70 and 80 years old with acute or convalescent COVID-19. This chain connects TRBV20-1 to TRBJ1-2; D unclear. Sequenced material: peripheral blood. The CDR3 DNA sequence: TGCAGTGTTGCAGTAACTACCGGCTACACCTTC. Protein: CSVAVTTGYTF.